What follows are 7 T cell receptor beta chains derived from one specimen sequenced in a study of cytomegalovirus exposure and HLA in healthy donors. 60 Vbeta and 13 Jbeta primers were used in PCR. Data came from immunoSEQ multiplex PCR; TCRdb stores just in-frame clones and leaves some out. Seen here are a few hundred thousand clones, roughly 91% observed once, and the top ten hold about 1.8%. The sequenced sample was PBMCs. The receptors were gathered from a girl aged 2 to 10 in good health and CMV-seronegative.

The V and J genes are TRBV5-6 and TRBJ2-7; 8 bases agree with TRBD2. This CDR3 has 16 amino acids. Germline V gene sequence: CDR1 SGHDT, CDR2 YYEEEE. With 6 bases clipped from V and 3 bases from J, the junction kept 14 bases outside the gene matches. CDR3 residues: CASKPYGGRNIYEQYF. CDR3 nucleotides: TGTGCCAGCAAACCTTATGGCGGGAGGAATATCTACGAGCAGTACTTC.

The chain combines TRBV5-1 with TRBJ2-6, with 8 bases fitting TRBD2. V lost 0 bases to trimming and J lost 0 bases; unmatched junction nucleotides: 2. CDR3 length equals 17 residues. Germline CDR1 is SGHRS and CDR2 is YFSETQ. The DNA for the CDR3 is TGCGCCAGCAGCTTGGCCGGGGGGGGCTCTGGGGCCAACGTCCTGACTTTC. This translates into CASSLAGGGSGANVLTF.

The J gene is TRBJ1-1, the V gene TRBV5-6; D call uncertain. Trimming cost V 2 bases and J 5 bases, with 16 bases left between them. This CDR3 comprises 15 residues. Germline CDR1 reads SGHDT; CDR2 reads YYEEEE. The CDR3, as DNA: TGTGCCAGCAGCTTACCAGGACCCTCGGGGACTGAAGCTTTCTTT. As protein: CASSLPGPSGTEAFF.

This chain connects TRBV21-1 to TRBJ2-1; the D call TRBD1 from the table was never checked on the DNA. TRBV21-1 is listed as a pseudogene. CDR3 length: 17 amino acids. DNA for the CDR3: TGTGCCAGCAGCAAAGGGAGACAGGGAAGCTCCTACAATGAGCAGTTCTTC. Amino acid sequence: CASSKGRQGSSYNEQFF.

This chain joins TRBV6-1 and TRBJ1-2; 7 nucleotides line up with TRBD1. Trimming removed 6 bases from V and 1 base from J; junction bases left unmatched: 5. Per the germline V gene, CDR1 is MNHNS and CDR2 is SASEGT. CDR3 length equals 14 residues. CDR3 DNA: TGTGCCAGCAGGGCAGGGGGTGTTAACTATGGCTACACCTTC. Translated, it gives CASRAGGVNYGYTF.

This chain connects TRBV5-1 to TRBJ2-7, with TRBD2 identical over 7 bases. V gave up 7 bases and J gave up 2 bases; unmatched junction bases: 6. In germline, CDR1 is SGHRS, CDR2 YFSETQ. The CDR3 covers 13 residues. CDR3 sequence: CASGWDYPYEQYF. Here the CDR3 DNA reads TGCGCCAGCGGGTGGGACTACCCCTACGAGCAGTACTTC.

This clone was counted once. This chain uses TRBV5-1 with TRBJ2-3; 9 bases are a match to TRBD2. CDR1 SGHRS and CDR2 YFSETQ come from the germline V gene. V was clipped by 2 bases and J by 0 bases; unmatched bases: 1. The CDR3 is 15 residues long. For the CDR3, the DNA is TGCGCCAGCAGCTTTAGCGGGAGTAGCACAGATACGCAGTATTTT. Translation: CASSFSGSSTDTQYF.